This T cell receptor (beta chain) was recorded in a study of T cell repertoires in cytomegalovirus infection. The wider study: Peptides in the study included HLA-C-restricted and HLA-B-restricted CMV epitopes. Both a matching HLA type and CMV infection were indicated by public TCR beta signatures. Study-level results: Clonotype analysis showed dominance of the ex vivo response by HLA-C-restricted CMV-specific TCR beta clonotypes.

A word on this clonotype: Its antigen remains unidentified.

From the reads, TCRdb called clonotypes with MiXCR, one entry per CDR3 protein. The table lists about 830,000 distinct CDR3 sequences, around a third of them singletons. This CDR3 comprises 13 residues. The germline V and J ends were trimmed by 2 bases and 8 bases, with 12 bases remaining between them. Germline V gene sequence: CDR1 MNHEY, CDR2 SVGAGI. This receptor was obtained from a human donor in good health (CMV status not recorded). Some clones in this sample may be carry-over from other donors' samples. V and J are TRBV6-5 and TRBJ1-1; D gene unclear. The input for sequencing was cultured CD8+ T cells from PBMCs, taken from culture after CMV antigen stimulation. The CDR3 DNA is TGTGCCAGCAGTTACCGACCGGCGCTCGAAGCTTTCTTT. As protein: CASSYRPALEAFF.